The clone carrying this T cell receptor beta chain appeared a few times. This entry is derived from a study of sequential checkpoint blockade in melanoma. Sample treatment: randomized to nivolumab then ipilimumab (arm A) or the reverse (arm B). Using immunoSEQ multiplex PCR, the repertoire was profiled, and TCRdb retains in-frame clones only, with some absent. Among about 21,000 clones listed, around 26% were seen once. Germline loops: CDR1 LNHDA, CDR2 SQIVND (reference sequence). With 4 bases removed from V and 1 base from J, the gap between germline ends came to 25 bases. This CDR3 is 19 amino acids long.

The gene calls are TRBV19 and TRBJ1-1; D perhaps matches TRBD1 (5 bases). The source material was tumor tissue (inferred from file names), sampled from a patient given nivolumab and ipilimumab in sequence. The sequence was collected from a human donor with melanoma. The CDR3 DNA reads TGTGCCAGTAGTACACCCCCCCACGGGATTGGCAGGGAGAACACTGAAGCTTTCTTT. Translation gives CASSTPPHGIGRENTEAFF.